This T cell receptor (beta chain) emerged from a study of T cells in Graves' hyperthyroidism and ophthalmopathy. Study findings and constraints: Blood shared most expanded thyroid clonotypes above 0.001. Ophthalmopathy and stable hyperthyroidism were separated by a 13 V-J model. Ophthalmopathy got predicted by the model a median roughly 6.1 months before its onset.

This clonotype was detected many times. Its target is unknown. Researchers amplified the TCR beta CDR3 regions from RNA transcripts. An initial round of RT-PCR targeting the TCR CDR3 relied on the HTBI primer set. TCRdb independently ran MiXCR on the multiplex PCR reads; one entry per CDR3 protein. The sample holds over 650,000 distinct CDR3 sequences, over 40% seen once. The ends lost 5 bases at V and 5 bases at J; junction bases unmatched: 3. This CDR3 has 13 residues. In germline, CDR1 is ENHRY, CDR2 SYGVKD. The study left out patients who had uncontrolled infection, other autoimmune disease, pregnancy or lactation.

This clonotype was obtained from an adult man with Graves' disease, either hyperthyroidism or ophthalmopathy (not recorded which). The chain carries TRBV10-3 and TRBJ2-7; 10 nucleotides align to TRBD1. Specimen: peripheral blood or thyroid tissue (not recorded which). The CDR3 region has the DNA TGTGCCATCAGTAGGGACAGGGGAGACGAGCAGTACTTC. The encoded protein is CAISRDRGDEQYF.